A selection of T cell receptor beta chains follows, all from one sample in a study of T-cell reconstitution after alpha-beta-depleted transplantation in children. TCRdb passed the PCR reads through MiXCR, listing each CDR3 protein once. This table has 600,000 to 800,000 distinct CDR3 sequences, around 13% appearing once. The source was PBMCs, collected before TCRalphabeta/CD19-depleted stem cell transplant. These receptors all stem from a girl aged 2 to 9 with congenital amegakaryocytic thrombocytopenia, due to receive a stem cell transplant. The CDR3 runs from the conserved cysteine through the conserved F or W. The order of the fields is J gene, V gene, D gene, CDR3 protein. The D gene is left open where the match is weak.

>TRBJ2-7|TRBV7-9|TRBD2
CASSDYPSGSPHEQYF
>TRBJ2-3|TRBV12-3/TRBV12-4|.
CASSSRAGNTQYF
>TRBJ2-7|TRBV11-1|TRBD2
CASSPPTRLAGNPDNYEQYF
>TRBJ2-3|TRBV20-1|.
CSARGVSVTDTQYF
>TRBJ2-7|TRBV20-1|.
CSALRRDGTYEQYF
>TRBJ2-6|TRBV18|.
CASSSMWNYLGSGANVLTF
>TRBJ2-5|TRBV20-1|TRBD2
CSPAGLAQETQYF
>TRBJ1-5|TRBV14|.
CASSRSWGQPQHF
>TRBJ2-1|TRBV7-9|.
CASSISDEQFF
>TRBJ1-5|TRBV28|.
CASTEGQRPQHF
>TRBJ1-2|TRBV20-1|TRBD1
CSAAGTGKDYGYTF
>TRBJ2-3|TRBV5-1|.
CASSILPDTDTQYF
>TRBJ2-1|TRBV10-3|TRBD2
CAISGNSGRRNEQFF
>TRBJ1-5|TRBV11-2|.
CASSLHSPLPQHF
>TRBJ2-2|TRBV21-1|.
CASSKLLERRTGELFF
>TRBJ2-3|TRBV7-2|.
CASSFDFSPADTQYF
>TRBJ2-3|TRBV7-8|.
CASSFGGPGGTDTQYF
>TRBJ1-2|TRBV29-1|TRBD1
CSVEGQARGYTF
>TRBJ2-1|TRBV3-1|TRBD2
CASTPNPAGESYNEQFF
>TRBJ2-1|TRBV28|TRBD2
CASSLWPRLAGNNEQFF
>TRBJ2-5|TRBV9|TRBD2
CASSVAKGPSGETQYF
>TRBJ2-1|TRBV5-6|.
CASSPRGHEQFF
>TRBJ2-1|TRBV3-1|TRBD2
CASSQDFDLLAGTSYNEQFF
>TRBJ1-4|TRBV7-9|.
CASSLARTEKLFF